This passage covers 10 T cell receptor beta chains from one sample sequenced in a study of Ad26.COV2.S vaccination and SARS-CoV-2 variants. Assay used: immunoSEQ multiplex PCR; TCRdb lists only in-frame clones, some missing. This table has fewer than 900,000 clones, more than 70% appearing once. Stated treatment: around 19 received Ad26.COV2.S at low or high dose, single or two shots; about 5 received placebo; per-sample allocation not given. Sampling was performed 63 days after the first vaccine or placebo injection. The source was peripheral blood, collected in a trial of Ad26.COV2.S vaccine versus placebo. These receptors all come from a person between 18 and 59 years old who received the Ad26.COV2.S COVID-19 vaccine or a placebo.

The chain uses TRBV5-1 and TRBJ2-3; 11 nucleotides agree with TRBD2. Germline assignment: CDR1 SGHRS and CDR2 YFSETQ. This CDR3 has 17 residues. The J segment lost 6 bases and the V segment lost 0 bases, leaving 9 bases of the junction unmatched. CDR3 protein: CASSLAHGLAGGDTQYF. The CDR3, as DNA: TGCGCCAGCAGCTTGGCCCACGGGCTAGCGGGAGGCGATACGCAGTATTTT.

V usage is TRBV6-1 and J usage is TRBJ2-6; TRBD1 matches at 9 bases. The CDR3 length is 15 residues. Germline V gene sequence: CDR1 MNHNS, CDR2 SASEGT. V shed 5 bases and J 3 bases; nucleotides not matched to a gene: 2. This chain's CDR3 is CASSRTGVGANVLTF. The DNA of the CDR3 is TGTGCCAGCAGTAGGACAGGGGTTGGGGCCAACGTCCTGACTTTC.

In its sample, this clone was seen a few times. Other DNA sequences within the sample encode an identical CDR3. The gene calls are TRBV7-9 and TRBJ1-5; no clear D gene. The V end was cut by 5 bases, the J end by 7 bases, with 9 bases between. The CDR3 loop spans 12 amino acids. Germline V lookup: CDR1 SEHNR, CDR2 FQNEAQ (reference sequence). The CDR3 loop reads CASSREDQPQHF. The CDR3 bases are TGTGCCAGCAGCCGAGAGGACCAGCCCCAGCATTTT.

The CDR3: CSATQEDTQYF. The CDR3 bases are TGCAGTGCTACACAGGAGGATACGCAGTATTTT. The rearrangement joins TRBV20-1 to TRBJ2-3; maybe TRBD1 (5 bases). Germline V CDR1 and CDR2: DFQATT, SNEGSKA (reference sequence). V lost 4 bases and J 6 bases, leaving 8 bases between the germline ends. The CDR3 length is 11 residues.

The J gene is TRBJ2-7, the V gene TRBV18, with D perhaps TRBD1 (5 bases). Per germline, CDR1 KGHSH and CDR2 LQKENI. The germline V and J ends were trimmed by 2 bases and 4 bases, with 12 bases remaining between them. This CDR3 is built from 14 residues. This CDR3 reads CASSPSSGLYEQYF. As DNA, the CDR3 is TGTGCCAGCTCACCATCGTCAGGGTTGTACGAGCAGTACTTC.

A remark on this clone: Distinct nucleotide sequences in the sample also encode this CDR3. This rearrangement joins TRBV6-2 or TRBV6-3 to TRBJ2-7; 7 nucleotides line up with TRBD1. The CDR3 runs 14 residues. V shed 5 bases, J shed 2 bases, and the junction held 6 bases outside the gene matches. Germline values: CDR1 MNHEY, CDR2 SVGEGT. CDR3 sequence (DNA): TGTGCCAGCAGTCTACAGGGGTCGGCCTACGAGCAGTACTTC. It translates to CASSLQGSAYEQYF.

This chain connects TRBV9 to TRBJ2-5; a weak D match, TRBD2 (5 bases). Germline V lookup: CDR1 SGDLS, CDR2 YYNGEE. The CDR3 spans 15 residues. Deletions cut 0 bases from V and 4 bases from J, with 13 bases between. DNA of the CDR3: TGTGCCAGCAGCGTAGGGAGCCGAGAGGGAGAGACCCAGTACTTC. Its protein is CASSVGSREGETQYF.

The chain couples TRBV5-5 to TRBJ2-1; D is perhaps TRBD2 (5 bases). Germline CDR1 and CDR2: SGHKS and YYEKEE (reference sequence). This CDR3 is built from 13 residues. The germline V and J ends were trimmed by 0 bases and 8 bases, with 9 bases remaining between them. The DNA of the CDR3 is TGTGCCAGCAGCTTGGGAGGGAGATATGAGCAGTTCTTC. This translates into CASSLGGRYEQFF.

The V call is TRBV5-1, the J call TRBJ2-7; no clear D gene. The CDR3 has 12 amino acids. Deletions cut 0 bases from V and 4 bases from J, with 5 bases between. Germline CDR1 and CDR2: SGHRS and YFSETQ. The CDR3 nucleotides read TGCGCCAGCAGCTTGGACATGTACGAGCAGTACTTC. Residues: CASSLDMYEQYF.

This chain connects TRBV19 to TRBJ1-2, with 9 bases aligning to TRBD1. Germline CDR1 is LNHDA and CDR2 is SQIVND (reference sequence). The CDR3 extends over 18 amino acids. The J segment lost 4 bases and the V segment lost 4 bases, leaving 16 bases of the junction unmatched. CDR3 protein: CASSKEAGTGFSSYGYTF. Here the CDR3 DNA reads TGTGCCAGTAGTAAAGAGGCCGGGACAGGGTTCTCTAGCTATGGCTACACCTTC.